This T cell receptor (beta chain) was identified in a study of human T cells and chemical hapten exposure. One entry per CDR3 protein results from TCRdb running MiXCR on the RACE reads. The sample has 80,000 to 100,000 distinct CDR3 sequences; roughly 10% are singletons. This sample's time point: patch test 2, 6 weeks after DPC sensitization. The sample's treatment: therapeutic diphenylcyclopropenone sensitization with weekly scalp DPC. Trimming took 8 bases from V and 0 from J, leaving 20 bases between them. This CDR3 has 17 residues. CDR1 SGHAT and CDR2 FQNNGV come from the germline V gene. The rearrangement joins TRBV11-2 to TRBJ1-3; perhaps TRBD1 as D (5 bases). The receptor's source is a woman in her forties or fifties with alopecia areata. Some clones in this sample may be carry-over from other donors' samples. The starting material was whole blood, obtained in connection with sensitization to the hapten diphenylcyclopropenone (DPC). For the CDR3, the DNA is TGTGCCAGCCGAACGCTGGGGGGTCGGAGCTCTGGAAACACCATATATTTT. This gives the protein CASRTLGGRSSGNTIYF.